This T cell receptor (beta chain) was sequenced during a study of blood T cells in healthy people across ages (dated by TCRdb to between 2014 and 2017). For the wider study: Template switching captured roughly one uniquely barcoded TCR beta cDNA molecule per two T cells in model experiments. Age-related changes in TCR beta repertoire diversity were measured in the study by deep sequencing normalized with unique cDNA molecular identifiers. The donors were divided into four age groups: young (average around 17 years), middle-aged (around 41), aged (about 60) and long-lived (around 87). Donors of different ages were randomly distributed across sequencing lanes to avoid experimental bias. For two donors (one aged 18 to 29 and one aged 80 or older), the study analyzed two additional independent replicas of 1 million unique cDNA reads from the same blood draw. Study-level results and caveats: Compared with the aged group, the long-lived group had more naive CD4+ T cells, fewer expanded clones and increased TCR diversity, a pattern suggesting age selection. The percentage of naive T cells measured by flow cytometry correlated strongly with observed TCR beta diversity. As age increased, observed TCR beta diversity per million T cells dropped in a roughly linear way, and a significant reduction was already evident by age 40. Total diversity estimates from one million sequenced T cells were considered lower bounds and underestimates. Bulk unsorted PBMC profiling prevented conclusive comparison of naive and antigen-experienced compartments. Because the CMV infection status of the donors was unknown, age-related changes in expanded clonotypes may potentially have been confounded.

Libraries were prepared through 5' RACE. Sequencing was carried out with an Illumina HiSeq 2500. A second 7 to 11 cycle PCR used a sample-barcoded 5' primer and a J-beta primer mix. A unique molecular identifier was introduced onto each TCR beta cDNA molecule by a template-switch 5' adaptor carrying 12 random nucleotides. Each sample yielded at least 3 million CDR3-containing paired-end reads. First-strand cDNA was synthesized from all RNA with the Mint cDNA synthesis kit, primed by a TRBC-specific oligonucleotide. Following uracil-DNA glycosylase treatment, a first 18-cycle PCR with universal primers M1SS and BC2_uni_R was performed on all cDNA. The study's processing was this. For normalization, 1 million high-quality reads, each with a distinct molecular identifier, were randomly selected from each sample. Reads with shared molecular identifiers were discarded instead of being binned into consensus sequences. MiTCR, with a Q25 quality threshold and the strictest error-elimination algorithm, was used for CDR3 identification, clonotype clustering and error correction. A nonparametric unseen species model using Euler transformation provided a lower-bound estimate of total TCR beta diversity. The public reads were reprocessed in TCRdb via fastp at Q25 and MiXCR, keeping in-frame beta chains. For every CDR3 protein sequence, its rows merge into one entry that carries the most common genes and DNA. The authors' filters were not applied to this entry. The sample records 1,500,000 or so distinct CDR3 sequences, approximately 59% of which are singletons. Over 5.5% of the sample is held by the ten biggest clonotypes.

Donors were a few dozen systemically healthy Caucasian individuals from Russia aged roughly 6 to 100 years. Ten milliliters of peripheral blood were drawn from each donor into EDTA-treated Vacutainer tubes. Ficoll-Paque density-gradient centrifugation was used to isolate PBMCs, with at least 7 million per sample. Trizol reagent was used to extract total RNA from PBMCs, with at least 6 micrograms per sample. The percentages of naive CD45RAhigh/CD27high T cells were determined by flow cytometry on a PBMC aliquot from every donor. V sheds 6 bases and J sheds 5 bases, leaving 13 bases between their ends. From the cysteine up to the phenylalanine, the CDR3 has a length of 13 residues. The kept DNA is CDR3 alone, 39 bases in frame from the first base. The germline V gene sets CDR1 to SNHLY and CDR2 to FYNNEI. This clonotype was seen a few times. Its antigen is still unknown. No much larger clone is present one base from it, and per-base qualities are unavailable.

Recombination joined TRBV2 with TRBJ1-1, with TRBD1 as a weak D call on 5 bases. The TCR comes from a man aged 18-30 years in good health. The specimen was blood. This receptor has the CDR3 CASRIPGGTEAFF. Read as DNA, the sequence is TGTGCCAGCAGAATCCCGGGGGGAACTGAAGCTTTCTTT.